This entry lists 2 T cell receptor beta chains sequenced from one sample in a study of T cells after yellow fever vaccination. TCRdb passed the 5' RACE reads through MiXCR, listing each CDR3 protein once. The table lists over 25,000 distinct CDR3 sequences, roughly a tenth of them singletons, with around 12% in the top ten. Sequencing used PBMCs, either bulk or a sorted T-cell subset (CD4+, CD8+, memory, or dextramer-sorted; not recorded which), obtained approximately 15 days after the first yellow fever vaccination. Source of these receptors: a man younger than 35 who received the YFV17D yellow fever vaccine.

This clonotype was counted ten times or more. The chain combines TRBV3-1 with TRBJ1-1; TRBD1 aligns across 8 bases. Trimming took 4 bases from V and 6 from J; bases not matched to a gene: 4. The CDR3 is made up of 13 amino acids. Germline CDR1 reads LGHDT; CDR2 reads YNNKEL (reference sequence). CDR3 nucleotide sequence: TGTGCCAGCAGCCGGACAGGGATTCCTGAAGCTTTCTTT. Translation gives CASSRTGIPEAFF.

This clonotype was recorded many times. V and J are TRBV5-1 and TRBJ2-1; 9 bases map to TRBD2. The J segment lost 8 bases and the V segment lost 0 bases, leaving 6 bases of the junction unmatched. Per the germline V gene, CDR1 is SGHRS and CDR2 is YFSETQ. CDR3 size: 15 residues. The CDR3 DNA reads as TGCGCCAGCAGCTTGGCGCGTAGCGGGGGATATGAGCAGTTCTTC. Amino acids: CASSLARSGGYEQFF. The full variable domain, in which reference TRBV5-1 and TRBJ2-1 provide the parts outside the CDR3, is KAGVTQTPRYLIKTRGQQVTLSCSPISGHRSVSWYQQTPGQGLQFLFEYFSETQRNKGNFPGRFSGRQFSNSRSEMNVSTLELGDSALYLCASSLARSGGYEQFFGPGTRLTVL.